This is a list of T cell receptor beta chains from one sample in a study of blood T cells in healthy people across ages. TCRdb ran MiXCR on the 5' RACE reads and lists one entry per CDR3 protein. The sample carries roughly 1,500,000 distinct CDR3 sequences, roughly 45% recorded once. The sequencing sample was made of blood. Receptors were obtained from a woman aged 18-35 years in good health. Each CDR3 is given with its conserved first and last residue. Each record gives: clone size, V gene, J gene, D gene, CDR3 DNA, CDR3 protein. D genes are given only for firm matches. Clone size, where shown, is once, few, many, or a class for clones that have expanded.

>NA|TRBV4-2|TRBJ2-3|NA
TGTGCCAGCAGCCAAGAGGCGACCCCTGGCCCAGATACGCAGTATTTT
CASSQEATPGPDTQYF
>few|TRBV12-3/TRBV12-4|TRBJ1-4|NA
TGTGCCAGCCGAGCGTTGAGTGAAAAACTGTTTTTT
CASRALSEKLFF
>few|TRBV29-1|TRBJ1-2|NA
TGCAGCGTTGAAGATTTATTTTCGGGGAGAGGCTACACCTTC
CSVEDLFSGRGYTF
>NA|TRBV12-3/TRBV12-4|TRBJ2-5|TRBD2
TGTGCCAGCAGTTTAGGCGGGAGGGCTCAAGAGACCCAGTACTTC
CASSLGGRAQETQYF
>few|TRBV6-1|TRBJ2-1|NA
TGTGCCAGCAGTGAACCCATAGTCTCCACTTACAATGAGCAGTTCTTC
CASSEPIVSTYNEQFF
>NA|TRBV3-1|TRBJ2-7|NA
TGTGCCAGCAGCCAAACTACCAAGCAGTACTTC
CASSQTTKQYF
>NA|TRBV18|TRBJ1-1|NA
TGTGTCAGCTCACCCCTGGACACTGAAGCTTTCTTT
CVSSPLDTEAFF
>NA|TRBV6-5|TRBJ1-2|TRBD1
TGTGCCAGCAGAGGGACAGGGGAACCCAACCTCTATGGCTACACCTTC
CASRGTGEPNLYGYTF
>few|TRBV9|TRBJ2-1|NA
TGTGCCAGCAGCGCCTTTGGACAGATCGGGAATGAGCAGTTCTTC
CASSAFGQIGNEQFF
>once|TRBV6-5|TRBJ1-3|NA
TGTGCCAGCAGCATCGGGACGTCTGGAAACACCATATATTTT
CASSIGTSGNTIYF
>NA|TRBV5-4|TRBJ2-7|NA
TGTGCCAGCAGCTTGGGCTGGGACGAGCAGTACTTC
CASSLGWDEQYF
>NA|TRBV27|TRBJ1-5|TRBD1
TGTGCCAGCAGTGCAGGGGGGTGGCAGCCCCAGCATTTT
CASSAGGWQPQHF
>NA|TRBV18|TRBJ2-2|NA
TGTGCCAGCTCACCAAATTGGTTCGACGGGGCGAACACCGGGGAGCTGTTTTTT
CASSPNWFDGANTGELFF
>NA|TRBV30|TRBJ1-2|NA
TGTGCCTGTTACTGGCAGAACTATGGCTACACCTTC
CACYWQNYGYTF
>NA|TRBV6-5|TRBJ2-2|NA
TGTGCCAGCAGTAACACACTGGCCGGGGAGCTGTTTTTT
CASSNTLAGELFF
>NA|TRBV9|TRBJ2-7|NA
TGTGCCAGCAGCGCTGGGGACCAGCCCTCCTACGAGCAGTACTTC
CASSAGDQPSYEQYF
>few|TRBV6-6|TRBJ2-1|NA
TGTGCCAGCAGTCTCCAAGGGTACGATGAGCAGTTCTTC
CASSLQGYDEQFF
>NA|TRBV6-5|TRBJ2-7|NA
TGTGCCAGCAGTTGCGGAACAGGGACGCACGAGCAGTACTTC
CASSCGTGTHEQYF
>NA|TRBV5-5|TRBJ2-7|NA
TGTGCCAGCAGCTTGATGCGAGCGATTCCCTACGAGCAGTACTTC
CASSLMRAIPYEQYF
>NA|TRBV20-1|TRBJ2-7|NA
TGCAGTGCGAAAATCAATGTGGGGGAGCAGTACTTC
CSAKINVGEQYF
>NA|TRBV18|TRBJ2-7|NA
TGTGCCAGCTCACCAGGGGGAGATCTGGAGCAGTACTTC
CASSPGGDLEQYF
>few|TRBV7-2|TRBJ1-2|TRBD1
TGTGCCAGCAGGTCTACAGGGGGCGCATTAGATGGCTACACCTTC
CASRSTGGALDGYTF
>few|TRBV7-9|TRBJ2-7|NA
TGTGCCAGCAGCTTATTGGACAGCCCCTCCTACGAGCAGTACTTC
CASSLLDSPSYEQYF
>few|TRBV29-1|TRBJ2-5|NA
TGCAGCGTTGCGAGCGGATACCAAGAGACCCAGTACTTC
CSVASGYQETQYF
>few|TRBV5-1|TRBJ1-1|NA
TGCGCCAGCAGCTTGGGATATGCAGGGATCGGTCGCGCTGAAGCTTTCTTT
CASSLGYAGIGRAEAFF
>few|TRBV4-1|TRBJ2-3|NA
TGCGCCAGCAGCCTCCAGGGGATTAGGGCAGATACGCAGTATTTT
CASSLQGIRADTQYF
>few|TRBV7-9|TRBJ1-2|NA
TGTGCTGCGGACGGGGAATATGGCTACACCTTC
CAADGEYGYTF
>few|TRBV5-1|TRBJ1-1|NA
TGCGCCAGCACCTCTGTACTGGGCGAACGGGCTTTCTTT
CASTSVLGERAFF
>few|TRBV9|TRBJ2-4|TRBD2
TGTGCCAGCAGCCCCGGTGGGACTAGTCGCGGGCAGTACTTC
CASSPGGTSRGQYF